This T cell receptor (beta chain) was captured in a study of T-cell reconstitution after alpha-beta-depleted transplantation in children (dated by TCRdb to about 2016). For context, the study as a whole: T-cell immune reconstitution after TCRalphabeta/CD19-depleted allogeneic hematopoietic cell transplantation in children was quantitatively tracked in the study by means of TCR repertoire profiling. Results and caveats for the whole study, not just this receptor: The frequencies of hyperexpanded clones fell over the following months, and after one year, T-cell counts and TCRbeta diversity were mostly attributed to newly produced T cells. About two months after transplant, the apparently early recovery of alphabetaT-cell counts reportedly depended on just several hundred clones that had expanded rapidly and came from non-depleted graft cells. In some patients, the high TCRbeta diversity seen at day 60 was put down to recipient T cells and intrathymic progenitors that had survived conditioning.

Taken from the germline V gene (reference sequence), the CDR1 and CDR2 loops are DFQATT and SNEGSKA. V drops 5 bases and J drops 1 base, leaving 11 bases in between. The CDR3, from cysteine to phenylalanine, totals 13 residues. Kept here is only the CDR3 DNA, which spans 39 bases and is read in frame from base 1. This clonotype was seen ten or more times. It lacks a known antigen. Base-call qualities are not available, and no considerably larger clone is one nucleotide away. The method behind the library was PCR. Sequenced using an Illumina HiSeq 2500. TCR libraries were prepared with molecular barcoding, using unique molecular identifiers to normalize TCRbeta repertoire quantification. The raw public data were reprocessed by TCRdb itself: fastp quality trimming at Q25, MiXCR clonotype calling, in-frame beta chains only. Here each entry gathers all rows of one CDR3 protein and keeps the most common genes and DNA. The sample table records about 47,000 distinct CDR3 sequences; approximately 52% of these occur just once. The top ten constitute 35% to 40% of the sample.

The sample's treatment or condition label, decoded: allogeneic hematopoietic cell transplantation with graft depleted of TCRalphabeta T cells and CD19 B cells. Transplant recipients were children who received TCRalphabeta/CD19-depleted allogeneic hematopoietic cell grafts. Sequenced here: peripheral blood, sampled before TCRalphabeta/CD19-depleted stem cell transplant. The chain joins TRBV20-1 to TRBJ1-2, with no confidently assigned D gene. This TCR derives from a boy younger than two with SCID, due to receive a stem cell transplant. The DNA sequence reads TGCAGTGCTCCTATAACTTATAACTATGGCTACACCTTC. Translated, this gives CSAPITYNYGYTF.